This T cell receptor (beta chain) is from a study of breast tumors, draining lymph nodes, adjacent tissues. TCRdb re-analysed the multiplex PCR reads in MiXCR, keeping a single row per CDR3 protein. In the table there are approximately 89,000 distinct CDR3 sequences, approximately 29% of which are singletons. Breast cancer patients provided tissue from their axillary draining lymph nodes. In its sample, this clonotype was seen many times. Antigen unknown. Study outcomes and limitations: Compared with lymph nodes, tumors were less diverse; compared with nontumor tissue, more.

Germline-derived CDR1 and CDR2 are SQVTM and ANQGSEA. CDR3 length equals 13 residues. V lost 2 bases to trimming and J lost 5 bases; unmatched junction nucleotides: 3. This chain joins TRBV29-1 and TRBJ2-3, with TRBD2 identical over 8 bases. This clonotype was obtained from a female donor with breast cancer. Some clones in this sample may be carry-over from other donors' samples. What was sequenced was axillary lymph node tissue. DNA for the CDR3: TGCAGCGTTGAATCGGGGGGGGGAGATACGCAGTATTTT. This encodes CSVESGGGDTQYF.